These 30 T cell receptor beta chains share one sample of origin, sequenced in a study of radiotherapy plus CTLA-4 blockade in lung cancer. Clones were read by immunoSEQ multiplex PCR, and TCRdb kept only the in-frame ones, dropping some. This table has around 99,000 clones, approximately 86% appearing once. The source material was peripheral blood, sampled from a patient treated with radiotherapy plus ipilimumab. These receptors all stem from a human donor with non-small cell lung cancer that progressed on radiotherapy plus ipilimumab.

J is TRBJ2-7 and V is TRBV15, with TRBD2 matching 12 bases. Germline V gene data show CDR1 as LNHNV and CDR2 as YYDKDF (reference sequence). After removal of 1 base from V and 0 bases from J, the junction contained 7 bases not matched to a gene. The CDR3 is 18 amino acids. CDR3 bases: TGTGCCACCAGCAGAGGGGCTAGCGGGAGGGTTGACTCCTACGAGCAGTACTTC. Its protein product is CATSRGASGRVDSYEQYF.

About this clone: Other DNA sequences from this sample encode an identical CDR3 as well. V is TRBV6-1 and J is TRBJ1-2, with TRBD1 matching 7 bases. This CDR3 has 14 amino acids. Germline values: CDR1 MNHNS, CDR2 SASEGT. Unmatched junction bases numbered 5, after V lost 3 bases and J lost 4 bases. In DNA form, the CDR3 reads TGTGCCAGCAGTGAGGGGGACAGTGGCTATGGCTACACCTTC. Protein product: CASSEGDSGYGYTF.

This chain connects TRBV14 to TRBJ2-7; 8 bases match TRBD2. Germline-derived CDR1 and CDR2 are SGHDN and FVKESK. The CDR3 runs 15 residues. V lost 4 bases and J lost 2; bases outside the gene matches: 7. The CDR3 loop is CASSPLLAGTYEQYF. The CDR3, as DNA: TGTGCCAGCAGCCCTCTCCTAGCGGGTACCTACGAGCAGTACTTC. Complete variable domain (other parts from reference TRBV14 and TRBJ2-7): EAGVTQFPSHSVIEKGQTVTLRCDPISGHDNLYWYRRVMGKEIKFLLHFVKESKQDESGMPNNRFLAERTGGTYSTLKVQPAELEDSGVYFCASSPLLAGTYEQYFGPGTRLTVT.

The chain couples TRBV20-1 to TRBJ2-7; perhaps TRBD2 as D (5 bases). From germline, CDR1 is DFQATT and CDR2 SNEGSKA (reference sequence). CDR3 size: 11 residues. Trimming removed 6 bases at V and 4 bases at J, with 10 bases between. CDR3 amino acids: CSALTGYEQYF. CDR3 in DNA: TGCAGTGCCCTGACGGGGTACGAGCAGTACTTC.

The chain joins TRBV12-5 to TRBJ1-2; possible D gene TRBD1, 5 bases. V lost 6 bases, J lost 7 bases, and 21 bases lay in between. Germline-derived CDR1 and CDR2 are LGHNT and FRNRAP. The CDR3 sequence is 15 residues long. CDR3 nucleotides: TGTGCTAGTGGCCACCCGACCTTAACGCAGGGTGGCTACACCTTC. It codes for CASGHPTLTQGGYTF.

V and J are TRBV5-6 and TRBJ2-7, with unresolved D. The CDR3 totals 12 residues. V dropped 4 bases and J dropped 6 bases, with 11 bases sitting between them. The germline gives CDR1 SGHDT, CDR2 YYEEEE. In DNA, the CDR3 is TGTGCCAGCAGCGGACCCTACGGCGAGCAGTACTTC. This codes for CASSGPYGEQYF.

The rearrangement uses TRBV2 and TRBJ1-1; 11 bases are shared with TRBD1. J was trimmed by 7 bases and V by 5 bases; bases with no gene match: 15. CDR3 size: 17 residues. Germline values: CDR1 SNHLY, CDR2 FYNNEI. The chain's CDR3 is CASSSNLGQGAKNEAFF. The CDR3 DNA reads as TGTGCCAGCAGTTCCAATTTAGGACAGGGGGCCAAAAATGAAGCTTTCTTT.

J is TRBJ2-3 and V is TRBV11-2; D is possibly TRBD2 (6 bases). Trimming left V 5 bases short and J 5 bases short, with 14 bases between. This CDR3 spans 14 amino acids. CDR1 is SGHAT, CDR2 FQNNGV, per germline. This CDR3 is CASSRLQGGDTQYF. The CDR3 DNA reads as TGTGCCAGCAGCCGTCTCCAGGGAGGAGATACGCAGTATTTT. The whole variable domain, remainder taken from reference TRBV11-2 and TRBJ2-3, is EAGVAQSPRYKIIEKRQSVAFWCNPISGHATLYWYQQILGQGPKLLIQFQNNGVVDDSQLPKDRFSAERLKGVDSTLKIQPAKLEDSAVYLCASSRLQGGDTQYFGPGTRLTVL.

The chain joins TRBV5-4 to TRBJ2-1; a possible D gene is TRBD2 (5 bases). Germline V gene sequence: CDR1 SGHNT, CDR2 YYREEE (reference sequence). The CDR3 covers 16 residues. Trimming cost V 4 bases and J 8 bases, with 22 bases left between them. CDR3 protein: CASSSPDPGNVDEQFF. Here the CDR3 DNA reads TGTGCCAGCAGCAGCCCCGACCCGGGGAACGTTGATGAGCAGTTCTTC.

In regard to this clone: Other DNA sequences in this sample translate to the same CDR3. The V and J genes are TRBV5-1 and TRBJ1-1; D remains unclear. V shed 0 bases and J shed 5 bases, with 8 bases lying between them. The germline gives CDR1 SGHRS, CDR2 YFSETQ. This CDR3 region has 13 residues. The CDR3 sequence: CASSLVGRTEAFF. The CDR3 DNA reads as TGCGCCAGCAGCTTGGTGGGCCGGACTGAAGCTTTCTTT.

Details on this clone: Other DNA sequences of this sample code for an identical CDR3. This CDR3 reads CASSPSTGTMNTEAFF. Written as DNA, the CDR3 is TGTGCCAGCAGCCCTTCCACTGGGACGATGAACACTGAAGCTTTCTTT. The chain employs TRBV11-2 and TRBJ1-1; tentative D call: TRBD1 (5 bases). This CDR3 is 16 amino acids long. Germline V gene data show CDR1 as SGHAT and CDR2 as FQNNGV. Trimming took 5 bases from V and 0 from J, leaving 16 bases between them.

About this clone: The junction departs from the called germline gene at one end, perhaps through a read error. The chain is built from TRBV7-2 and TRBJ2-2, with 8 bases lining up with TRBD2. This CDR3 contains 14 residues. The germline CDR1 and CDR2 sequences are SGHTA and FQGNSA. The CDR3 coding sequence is TGTGCCAGCAACTTAGCGGGAAACACCGGGGAGCTGTTTTTT. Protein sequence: CASNLAGNTGELFF.

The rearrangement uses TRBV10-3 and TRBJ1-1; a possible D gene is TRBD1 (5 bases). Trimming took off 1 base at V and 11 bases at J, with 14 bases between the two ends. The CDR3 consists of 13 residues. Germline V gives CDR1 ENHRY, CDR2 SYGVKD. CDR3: CAISELGEAEAFF. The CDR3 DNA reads TGTGCCATCAGTGAGTTGGGGGAAGCCGAGGCTTTCTTT.

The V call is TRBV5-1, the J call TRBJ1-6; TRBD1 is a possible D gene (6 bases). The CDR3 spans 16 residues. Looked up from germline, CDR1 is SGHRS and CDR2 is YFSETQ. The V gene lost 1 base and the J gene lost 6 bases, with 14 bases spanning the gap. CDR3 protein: CASSLYIGTLNSPLHF. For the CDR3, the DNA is TGCGCCAGCAGCTTGTATATCGGGACACTTAATTCACCCCTCCACTTT.

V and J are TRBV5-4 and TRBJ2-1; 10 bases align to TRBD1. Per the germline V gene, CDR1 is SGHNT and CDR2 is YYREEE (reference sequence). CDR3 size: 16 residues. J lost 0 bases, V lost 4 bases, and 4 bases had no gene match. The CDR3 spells CASSRGQGGSYNEQFF. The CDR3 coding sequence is TGTGCCAGCAGCAGAGGACAGGGGGGCTCCTACAATGAGCAGTTCTTC.

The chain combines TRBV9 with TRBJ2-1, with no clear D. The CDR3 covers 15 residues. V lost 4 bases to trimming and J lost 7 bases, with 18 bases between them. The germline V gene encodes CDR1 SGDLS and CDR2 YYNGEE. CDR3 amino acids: CASSSYGSLGNEQFF. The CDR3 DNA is TGTGCCAGCAGCTCATACGGATCCCTGGGGAATGAGCAGTTCTTC.

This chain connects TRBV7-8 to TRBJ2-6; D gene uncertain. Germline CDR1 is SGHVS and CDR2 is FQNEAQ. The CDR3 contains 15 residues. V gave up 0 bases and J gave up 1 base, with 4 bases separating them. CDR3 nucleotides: TGTGCCAGCAGCTTAGCTGTTTCTGGGGCCAACGTCCTGACTTTC. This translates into CASSLAVSGANVLTF.

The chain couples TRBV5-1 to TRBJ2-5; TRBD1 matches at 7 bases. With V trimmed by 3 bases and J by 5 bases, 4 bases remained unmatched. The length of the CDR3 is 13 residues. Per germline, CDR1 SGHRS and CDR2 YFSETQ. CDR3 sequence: CASSSGQAETQYF. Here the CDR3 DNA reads TGCGCCAGCAGCTCCGGACAGGCGGAGACCCAGTACTTC.

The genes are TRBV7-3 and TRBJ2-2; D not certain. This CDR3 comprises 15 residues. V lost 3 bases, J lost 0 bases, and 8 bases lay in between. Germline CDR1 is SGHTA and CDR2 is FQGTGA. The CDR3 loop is CASSLVPANTGELFF. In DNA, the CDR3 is TGTGCCAGCAGCTTGGTCCCCGCGAACACCGGGGAGCTGTTTTTT.

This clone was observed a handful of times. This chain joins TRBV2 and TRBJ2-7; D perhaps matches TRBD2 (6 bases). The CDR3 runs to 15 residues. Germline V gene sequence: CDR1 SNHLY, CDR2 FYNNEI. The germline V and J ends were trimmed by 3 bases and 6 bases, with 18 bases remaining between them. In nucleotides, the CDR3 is TGTGCCAGCAGTGAGGTGGACTACCAGGCCCTCGAGCAGTACTTC. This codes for CASSEVDYQALEQYF.

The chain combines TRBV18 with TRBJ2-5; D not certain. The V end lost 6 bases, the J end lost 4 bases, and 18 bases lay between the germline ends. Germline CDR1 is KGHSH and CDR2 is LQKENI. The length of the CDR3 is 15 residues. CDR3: CASSRIGPPSETQYF. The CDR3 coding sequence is TGTGCCAGCTCGCGCATAGGACCCCCCTCAGAGACCCAGTACTTC.

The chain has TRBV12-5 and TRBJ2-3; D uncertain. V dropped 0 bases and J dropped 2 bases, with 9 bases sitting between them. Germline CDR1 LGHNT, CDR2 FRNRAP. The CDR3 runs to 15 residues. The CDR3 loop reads CASGLVLGPTDTQYF. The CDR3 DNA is TGTGCTAGTGGTTTGGTCTTGGGTCCCACAGATACGCAGTATTTT.

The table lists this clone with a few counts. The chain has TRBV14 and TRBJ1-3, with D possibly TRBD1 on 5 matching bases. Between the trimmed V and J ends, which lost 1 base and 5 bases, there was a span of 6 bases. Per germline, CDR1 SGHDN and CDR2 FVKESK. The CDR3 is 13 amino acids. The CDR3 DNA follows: TGTGCCAGCAGCCAAGGGGGGAGAAACACCATATATTTT. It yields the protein CASSQGGRNTIYF.

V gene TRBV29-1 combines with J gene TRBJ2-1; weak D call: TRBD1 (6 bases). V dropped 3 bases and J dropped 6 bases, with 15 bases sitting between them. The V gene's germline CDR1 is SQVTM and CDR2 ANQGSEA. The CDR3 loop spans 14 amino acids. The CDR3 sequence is CSVDGTGTGNEQFF. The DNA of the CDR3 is TGCAGCGTTGATGGTACAGGGACCGGCAATGAGCAGTTCTTC.

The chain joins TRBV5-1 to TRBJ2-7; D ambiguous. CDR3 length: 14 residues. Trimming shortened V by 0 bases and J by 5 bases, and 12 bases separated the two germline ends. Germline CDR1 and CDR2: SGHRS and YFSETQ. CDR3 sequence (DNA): TGCGCCAGCAGCTTGGCCAGTACGGTAGACGAGCAGTACTTC. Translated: CASSLASTVDEQYF. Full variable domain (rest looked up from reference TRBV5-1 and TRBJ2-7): KAGVTQTPRYLIKTRGQQVTLSCSPISGHRSVSWYQQTPGQGLQFLFEYFSETQRNKGNFPGRFSGRQFSNSRSEMNVSTLELGDSALYLCASSLASTVDEQYFGPGTRLTVT.

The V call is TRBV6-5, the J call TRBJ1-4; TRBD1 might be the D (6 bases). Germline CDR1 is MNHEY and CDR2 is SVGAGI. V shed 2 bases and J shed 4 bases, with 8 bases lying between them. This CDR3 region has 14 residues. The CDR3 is CASSYGGLNEKLFF. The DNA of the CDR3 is TGTGCCAGCAGTTACGGGGGGCTTAATGAAAAACTGTTTTTT.

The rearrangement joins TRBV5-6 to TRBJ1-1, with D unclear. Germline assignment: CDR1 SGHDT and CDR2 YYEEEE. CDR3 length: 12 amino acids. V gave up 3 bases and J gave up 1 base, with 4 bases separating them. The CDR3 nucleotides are TGTGCCAGCAGCTATGAGAACACTGAAGCTTTCTTT. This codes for CASSYENTEAFF.

CDR3 amino acids: CASTPSGSTDTQYF. CDR3 nucleotide sequence: TGTGCCAGCACCCCTAGCGGTAGCACAGATACGCAGTATTTT. The chain combines TRBV28 with TRBJ2-3, with 7 bases lining up with TRBD2. Germline values: CDR1 MDHEN, CDR2 SYDVKM. V lost 7 bases and J lost 0; bases outside the gene matches: 4. The CDR3 length is 14 residues.

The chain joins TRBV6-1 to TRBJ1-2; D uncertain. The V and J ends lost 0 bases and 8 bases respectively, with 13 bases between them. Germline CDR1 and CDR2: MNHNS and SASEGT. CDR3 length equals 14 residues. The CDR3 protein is CASSEAGGREGYTF. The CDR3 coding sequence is TGTGCCAGCAGTGAAGCGGGAGGGAGGGAAGGCTACACCTTC.

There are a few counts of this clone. CDR3 region: CASTSGTASYGYTF. CDR3 nucleotides: TGTGCCAGTACCTCCGGGACAGCCTCCTATGGCTACACCTTC. The chain uses TRBV19 and TRBJ1-2; 7 bases match TRBD1. The CDR3 length is 14 residues. J lost 4 bases, V lost 7 bases, and 9 bases had no gene match. CDR1 is LNHDA and CDR2 is SQIVND in the germline V gene (reference sequence).